Included here is one T cell receptor (beta chain) sequence, with context. This clone was picked up one time. The antigen it recognizes is unknown. Base qualities are not recorded, but no much larger clone differs from it by a single base. TCR CDR3 regions were amplified from genomic DNA by multiplex PCR using the deep immunoSEQ assay. For each cell subset, the extracted genomic DNA was distributed evenly across all wells of several immunoSEQ 96-well plates, and each plate served as one replicate. For sorted subsets, approximately 0.2 ug of genomic DNA, equivalent to around 29,000 T cell genomes, went into each replicate PCR. Purified libraries were measured with a Qubit 3.0 fluorometer, size-checked on a Bioanalyzer 2100, and measured again with the KAPA Library Quantification kit. Each immunoSEQ 96-well plate was sequenced on its own single-read 150-cycle Illumina NextSeq 550 flow cell. The study's own analysis went as follows. The immunoSEQ output contained only junctional sequences without quality scores, so filtering could not match that applied to full-length reads. Sequences were annotated with PyIR, a Python wrapper for IgBLAST v1.9, using IMGT germline references to assign V/J genes and CDR3. Reads were filtered out if the reads had weak V/J assignments (E-value above 1e-6), no CDR3, stop codons, out-of-frame junctions, or ambiguous translated residues. V3J clonotypes were defined as sequences sharing the same inferred V gene, J gene, and CDR3 amino acid sequence. Percentage overlap between repertoires was calculated by dividing the number of shared unique clonotypes by the size of the smaller repertoire. Richness of each repertoire was evaluated using RTK rarefaction, the Chao1 estimator, and Recon v2.1 estimates of unobserved clonotypes. OLGA was used to compute generation probabilities for all TCRbeta clonotypes that the gDNA method yielded from several donors. TCRdb took over this immuneACCESS table, retaining in-frame rearrangements with V and J assigned. Such tables are incomplete; in checked studies, under half of the missing clones stem from an unresolved V gene, and the remainder is unexplained. V and J calls and clone size are those listed in that table; D and trimming were worked out from the DNA. The sample contains approximately 1.1 million clones, 75% to 85% of them found a single time. The biggest ten clones account for under 0.65% of the sample.

This sample is part of a study of shared clonotypes between healthy human individuals (dated by TCRdb to the early 2020s). As for the study more broadly: The cohort included three men and a couple of women between 18 and 49 years of age. Per donor, three plates each were used for CD4 naive and CD4 memory, two for CD8 naive, and one for CD8 memory. Blood TCR repertoires of several healthy adults were deeply sequenced to estimate repertoire size and the extent of clonotype sharing between individuals. Libraries were prepared and TCR repertoires were sequenced by different laboratories using diverse techniques, in order to increase sequencing depth and limit assay-specific biases. Each donor's leukapheresis produced roughly between roughly 0.9 and 8.9 billion PBMCs.

Trimming at the junction amounts to 6 bases on V and 1 base on J, and the germline ends lie 18 bases apart. Inclusive of the bounding cysteine and phenylalanine, the CDR3 is 16 residues long. Just CDR3 DNA is preserved here, 48 bases in frame from base 1. CDR1 and CDR2 (MNHNY, SVGAGI) derive from the germline V gene (reference sequence). The donors were healthy, HIV-negative adults with no recently reported acute infections or vaccinations. Only Caucasian adults living in Nashville, Tennessee, USA were represented among the donors. CD4+ T cells were enriched by magnetic negative selection, after which naive cells were positively selected on CD45RA and the negative fraction was taken as the memory subset. After blood collection by leukapheresis, PBMCs were isolated using Ficoll-Histopaque density gradient centrifugation and then cryopreserved in the vapor phase of liquid nitrogen. Purity and quantity of every magnetically sorted T cell population were checked by analytical flow cytometry. Genomic DNA was isolated from every sorted fraction and measured by UV absorbance on a Nanodrop 2000c.

Study-level results and caveats: Clonotypes shared by all four sorted-subset donors showed higher generation probabilities than non-shared clonotypes. Pairwise subsampling led to the expectation that sequencing depth would affect the degree of clonotype sharing among donors. Estimated clonotype richness was generally larger for naive than for memory subsets. Even with the large sequencing depth, rarefaction of the sorted-subset datasets indicated that sequencing was incomplete. Only blood was sampled, and tissue TCR repertoires likely differ from those in blood. Because the study included a small number of donors, the genetic and exposure-history diversity represented was limited. Around 5% of naive CD4, roughly 3.5% of naive CD8, about 2.4% of memory CD4, and 0.4% of memory CD8 clonotypes were shared across several donors.

The sequence came from a man younger than 35 in good health. Some clones in this sample may be carry-over from other donors' samples. The sequenced sample consisted of memory CD4+ T cells from PBMCs. This specimen's cell subset or site label, interpreted: CD45RA-negative fraction. The chain employs TRBV6-6 and TRBJ1-2; the D gene is perhaps TRBD1, on 5 matching bases. In nucleotide form, the sequence is TGTGCCAGCAGAAGTTACAGGTCGTCTGTTAACTATGGCTACACCTTC. This is translated as CASRSYRSSVNYGYTF.